The 25 T cell receptor beta chains given below trace back to one sample, sequenced in a study of beta chain features in type 1 diabetes. Their antigen targets remain unknown. Expressed TCRB transcripts were sequenced because the isolated RNA had all been reverse transcribed beforehand. Only in-frame clones appear in the TCRdb table, and some are missing; sequencing was by immunoSEQ multiplex PCR. The sample has some 44,000 clones, about 66% seen once. Study-wide results and caveats: Moderate but significant shortening of TCRB CDR3s was recorded in all four CD4+ subsets from Type 1 diabetes patients.

The material sequenced was Tregs from blood. The receptors stem from a woman between 18 and 30 years old with type 1 diabetes.

The chain combines TRBV6-5 with TRBJ2-5, with D maybe TRBD1 (6 bases). Between the trimmed V and J ends, which lost 7 bases and 2 bases, there was a span of 14 bases. The CDR3 is 14 residues long. Germline V lookup: CDR1 MNHEY, CDR2 SVGAGI. This chain's CDR3 is CASNPTGYQETQYF. DNA for the CDR3: TGTGCCAGCAACCCGACAGGTTATCAAGAGACCCAGTACTTC.

This clone was seen more than once but under ten times. The rearrangement links TRBV6-5 to TRBJ2-5; possible D gene TRBD2, 6 bases. V was clipped by 8 bases and J by 5 bases, with 12 bases between them. The germline gives CDR1 MNHEY, CDR2 SVGAGI. The CDR3 has 12 residues. The CDR3 protein is CASRGTLETQYF. CDR3 sequence (DNA): TGTGCCAGCCGGGGGACTTTGGAGACCCAGTACTTC.

The V call is TRBV9, the J call TRBJ2-2; D perhaps matches TRBD2 (6 bases). This CDR3 contains 14 residues. V dropped 0 bases and J dropped 5 bases, with 8 bases sitting between them. CDR1 and CDR2 (germline): SGDLS, YYNGEE. The CDR3 region is CASSVAGGTGELFF. CDR3 nucleotide sequence: TGTGCCAGCAGCGTAGCTGGAGGGACCGGGGAGCTGTTTTTT. Filled out from reference TRBV9 and TRBJ2-2, the complete variable domain reads DSGVTQTPKHLITATGQRVTLRCSPRSGDLSVYWYQQSLDQGLQFLIQYYNGEERAKGNILERFSAQQFPDLHSELNLSSLELGDSALYFCASSVAGGTGELFFGEGSRLTVL.

The rearrangement links TRBV29-1 to TRBJ2-6, with D uncertain. The germline V gene encodes CDR1 SQVTM and CDR2 ANQGSEA. V lost 3 bases, J lost 4 bases, and 7 bases lay in between. This CDR3 has 13 residues. DNA of the CDR3: TGCAGCGTTGATTCTGTCGGGGCCAACGTCCTGACTTTC. The encoded protein is CSVDSVGANVLTF.

The gene calls are TRBV6-7 and TRBJ2-7; 7 bases fit TRBD1. TRBV6-7 has ORF status, its function being uncertain. The CDR3 contains 14 residues. V lost 2 bases to trimming and J lost 1 base; unmatched junction nucleotides: 2. The CDR3: CASSYGTASYEQYF. CDR3 nucleotide sequence: TGTGCCAGCAGTTACGGGACAGCGTCCTACGAGCAGTACTTC.

This clone showed up just a few times. The rearrangement links TRBV10-3 to TRBJ1-4; TRBD1 aligns across 8 bases. CDR1 and CDR2 from the germline V gene are ENHRY and SYGVKD. The trim removed 5 bases at V and 4 bases at J, leaving 12 bases unmatched. The CDR3 totals 17 residues. The CDR3 protein is CAISPSVGQGHNEKLFF. CDR3 in DNA: TGTGCCATCAGTCCATCGGTCGGACAGGGACATAATGAAAAACTGTTTTTT.

This clone occurred a few times. The gene calls are TRBV5-4 and TRBJ2-3, with D perhaps matching TRBD2 (5 bases). V shed 4 bases and J shed 1 base, with 16 bases lying between them. CDR1 is SGHNT, CDR2 YYREEE, per germline (reference sequence). The length of the CDR3 is 16 residues. CDR3 DNA sequence: TGTGCCAGCAGCCTGGGGTGGGAGTTTCGCACAGATACGCAGTATTTT. Translating it yields CASSLGWEFRTDTQYF.

In this sample, this clone turned up a few times. The CDR3 region has the DNA TGTGCCAGCAGCTTGAGCGGGGACCGCTACAATGAGCAGTTCTTC. It translates to CASSLSGDRYNEQFF. The chain has TRBV7-3 and TRBJ2-1; the match to TRBD2 covers 7 bases. The CDR3 sequence is 15 residues long. The V and J ends lost 3 bases and 3 bases, in that order; junction bases with no gene match: 5. Germline V CDR1 and CDR2: SGHTA, FQGTGA.

The J gene is TRBJ2-7, the V gene TRBV25-1; 9 nucleotides agree with TRBD1. The CDR3 contains 16 residues. Looked up from germline, CDR1 is MGHDK and CDR2 is SYGVNS. V gave up 1 base and J gave up 2 bases; unmatched junction bases: 6. DNA of the CDR3: TGTGCCAGCAGTGAATTGCCGGGACAGGGCCCCTACGAGCAGTACTTC. It is translated as CASSELPGQGPYEQYF.

The V and J genes are TRBV9 and TRBJ2-5; possible D gene TRBD1, 6 bases. Per germline, CDR1 SGDLS and CDR2 YYNGEE. Deletions cut 1 base from V and 5 bases from J, with 6 bases between. The CDR3 has 12 residues. The CDR3 DNA follows: TGTGCCAGCAGCGTACAGGGGGAGACCCAGTACTTC. This encodes CASSVQGETQYF. Full variable domain (missing parts from reference TRBV9 and TRBJ2-5): DSGVTQTPKHLITATGQRVTLRCSPRSGDLSVYWYQQSLDQGLQFLIQYYNGEERAKGNILERFSAQQFPDLHSELNLSSLELGDSALYFCASSVQGETQYFGPGTRLLVL.

This chain links TRBV9 with TRBJ2-7; 7 nucleotides match TRBD2. Unmatched junction bases numbered 9, after V lost 0 bases and J lost 6 bases. The CDR3 consists of 15 residues. Germline values: CDR1 SGDLS, CDR2 YYNGEE. CDR3 in amino acids: CASSVETSSRAEQYF. For the CDR3, the DNA is TGTGCCAGCAGCGTAGAGACTAGCTCCCGGGCCGAGCAGTACTTC.

This chain links TRBV2 with TRBJ1-2; the D is unclear. Germline V CDR1 and CDR2: SNHLY, FYNNEI. The V end lost 7 bases, the J end lost 2 bases, and 14 bases lay between the germline ends. The CDR3 totals 14 residues. The DNA for the CDR3 is TGTGCCAGCACCTCCCGCGGCGGGAACTATGGCTACACCTTC. Residues: CASTSRGGNYGYTF.

This clone was detected only a few times. The chain is built from TRBV2 and TRBJ1-2; D gene ambiguous. The CDR3 runs 12 residues. The germline V gene encodes CDR1 SNHLY and CDR2 FYNNEI. V lost 1 base and J 5 bases, leaving 5 bases between the germline ends. The CDR3 DNA sequence: TGTGCCAGCAGTGAAGTGGCTTATGGCTACACCTTC. Residues: CASSEVAYGYTF.

The gene calls are TRBV11-3 and TRBJ1-2; D perhaps matches TRBD1 (5 bases). This CDR3 is built from 16 residues. V was cut by 5 bases and J by 2 bases, with 18 bases left in between. Per germline, CDR1 SGHNT and CDR2 YENEEA. CDR3 loop: CASSQGRFGSNYGYTF. Written as DNA, the CDR3 is TGTGCCAGCAGCCAGGGCCGGTTCGGGTCGAACTATGGCTACACCTTC.

V gene TRBV9 combines with J gene TRBJ1-5; tentatively, D is TRBD1 (6 bases). The V end was cut by 2 bases, the J end by 7 bases, with 10 bases between. Germline CDR1 and CDR2: SGDLS and YYNGEE. The CDR3 length is 13 residues. The CDR3 is CASSVRGGQPQHF. In DNA form, the CDR3 reads TGTGCCAGCAGCGTCAGGGGCGGGCAGCCCCAGCATTTT.

The chain links TRBV4-2 to TRBJ1-2, with no clear D. This CDR3 region has 13 residues. Germline V CDR1 and CDR2: LGHNA, YNFKEQ. The V end was cut by 0 bases, the J end by 7 bases, with 9 bases between. The CDR3 bases are TGTGCCAGCAGCCAAGAGACTCGGGGTGGCTACACCTTC. This gives the protein CASSQETRGGYTF.

The gene calls are TRBV19 and TRBJ1-5; 9 bases match TRBD1. The CDR3 spans 15 residues. Germline-derived CDR1 and CDR2 are LNHDA and SQIVND (reference sequence). The ends lost 6 bases at V and 4 bases at J; junction bases unmatched: 7. The CDR3 region is CASRPRDRVNQPQHF. CDR3 DNA: TGTGCCAGTAGACCGAGGGACAGGGTGAATCAGCCCCAGCATTTT.

V usage is TRBV5-1 and J usage is TRBJ2-3; perhaps TRBD2 as D (5 bases). CDR3 length: 12 amino acids. V was trimmed by 4 bases and J by 4 bases, leaving 7 bases between them. From germline, CDR1 is SGHRS and CDR2 YFSETQ. This chain's CDR3 is CASSPEADTQYF. The CDR3 DNA reads as TGCGCCAGCAGCCCGGAGGCAGATACGCAGTATTTT.

CDR3 nucleotide sequence: TGTGCCATCAGTGAATCCGGGACTGGAAACACCATATATTTT. Its translation is CAISESGTGNTIYF. The V and J genes are TRBV10-3 and TRBJ1-3, with D uncertain. CDR3 length equals 14 residues. Deletions cut 3 bases from V and 2 bases from J, with 8 bases between. Germline-derived CDR1 and CDR2 are ENHRY and SYGVKD.

The chain combines TRBV10-3 with TRBJ2-5, with 12 nucleotides matching TRBD2. Per germline, CDR1 ENHRY and CDR2 SYGVKD. Trimming removed 10 bases from V and 2 bases from J; junction bases left unmatched: 11. This CDR3 has 16 residues. The CDR3 here is CATYPGLAGSQETQYF. CDR3 in DNA: TGTGCCACCTACCCGGGACTAGCGGGCAGTCAAGAGACCCAGTACTTC.

This clone was observed a few times. The chain combines TRBV7-2 with TRBJ1-2; D is undetermined. Germline CDR1 reads SGHTA; CDR2 reads FQGNSA. V lost 5 bases, J lost 8 bases, and 18 bases lay in between. This CDR3 region has 14 residues. The CDR3 loop is CASSPPGGGRGYTF. The CDR3 nucleotides read TGTGCCAGCAGCCCCCCCGGTGGAGGTCGCGGCTACACCTTC.

CDR3 in amino acids: CASTPRSVTTYEQYF. As DNA, the CDR3 is TGTGCCAGCACTCCTCGTAGTGTCACCACCTACGAGCAGTACTTC. The chain has TRBV7-8 and TRBJ2-7; D gene unclear. Germline V gene sequence: CDR1 SGHVS, CDR2 FQNEAQ. CDR3 length equals 15 residues. V lost 7 bases to trimming and J lost 2 bases, with 18 bases between them.

The chain is built from TRBV9 and TRBJ2-1; D perhaps matches TRBD2 (6 bases). Germline CDR1 is SGDLS and CDR2 is YYNGEE. The CDR3 consists of 18 residues. The germline V and J ends were trimmed by 4 bases and 0 bases, with 20 bases remaining between them. The CDR3 nucleotides are TGTGCCAGCAGCCCGTTCCCCTTAGCGGCACTCTCCTACAATGAGCAGTTCTTC. Amino acid sequence: CASSPFPLAALSYNEQFF. The complete variable domain, with remaining parts taken from reference TRBV9 and TRBJ2-1, reads DSGVTQTPKHLITATGQRVTLRCSPRSGDLSVYWYQQSLDQGLQFLIQYYNGEERAKGNILERFSAQQFPDLHSELNLSSLELGDSALYFCASSPFPLAALSYNEQFFGPGTRLTVL.

The chain employs TRBV13 and TRBJ1-5; 10 bases are shared with TRBD1. Germline CDR1 PRHDT, CDR2 FYEKMQ (reference sequence). With 1 base clipped from V and 4 bases from J, the junction kept 4 bases outside the gene matches. This CDR3 contains 16 residues. The CDR3 is CASSLAGTGVNQPQHF. DNA of the CDR3: TGTGCCAGCAGCTTAGCCGGGACAGGGGTAAATCAGCCCCAGCATTTT.

This clone was detected a few times. DNA of the CDR3: TGCGCCAGCAGCAACCCAGCGGGAATGGACAATGAGCAGTTCTTC. It yields the protein CASSNPAGMDNEQFF. The chain employs TRBV4-1 and TRBJ2-1; 7 bases fit TRBD2. Germline V gene sequence: CDR1 MGHRA, CDR2 YSYEKL. This CDR3 is built from 15 residues. V lost 5 bases and J lost 5; bases outside the gene matches: 9.